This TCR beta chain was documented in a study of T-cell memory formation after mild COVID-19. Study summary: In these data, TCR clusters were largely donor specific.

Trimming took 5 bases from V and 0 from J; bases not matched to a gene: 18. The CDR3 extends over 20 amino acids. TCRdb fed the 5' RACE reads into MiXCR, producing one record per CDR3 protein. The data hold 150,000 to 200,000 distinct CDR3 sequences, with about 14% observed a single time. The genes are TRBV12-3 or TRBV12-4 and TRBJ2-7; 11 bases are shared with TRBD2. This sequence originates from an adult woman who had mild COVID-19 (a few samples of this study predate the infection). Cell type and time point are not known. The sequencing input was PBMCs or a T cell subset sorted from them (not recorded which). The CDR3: CASSTSLGLAGYFSSYEQYF. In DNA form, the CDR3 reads TGTGCCAGCAGTACCAGCCTTGGACTAGCGGGCTATTTTAGCTCCTACGAGCAGTACTTC.